Sequencing of this T cell receptor beta chain was carried out in a study of blood T cell repertoires in COVID-19. Study information: T cells, B-cell-depleted T cells, or PBMCs supplied cDNA or gDNA.

Profiling relied on immunoSEQ multiplex PCR, and the TCRdb table lists in-frame clones only, not all of them. Among around 28,000 clones, roughly 89% were seen once, and the ten largest hold under 30%. Germline V gene lookup returns CDR1 SGHTA and CDR2 FQGNSA. This CDR3 has 17 amino acids. The V and J ends lost 1 base and 0 bases, in that order; junction bases with no gene match: 5. V is TRBV7-2 and J is TRBJ2-1; TRBD2 aligns across 8 bases. What was sequenced was peripheral blood. The TCR sequence derives from an elderly man with acute or convalescent COVID-19. The CDR3 reads CASSLETSGSSYNEQFF. For the CDR3, the DNA is TGTGCCAGCAGCTTAGAAACTAGCGGAAGCTCCTACAATGAGCAGTTCTTC.